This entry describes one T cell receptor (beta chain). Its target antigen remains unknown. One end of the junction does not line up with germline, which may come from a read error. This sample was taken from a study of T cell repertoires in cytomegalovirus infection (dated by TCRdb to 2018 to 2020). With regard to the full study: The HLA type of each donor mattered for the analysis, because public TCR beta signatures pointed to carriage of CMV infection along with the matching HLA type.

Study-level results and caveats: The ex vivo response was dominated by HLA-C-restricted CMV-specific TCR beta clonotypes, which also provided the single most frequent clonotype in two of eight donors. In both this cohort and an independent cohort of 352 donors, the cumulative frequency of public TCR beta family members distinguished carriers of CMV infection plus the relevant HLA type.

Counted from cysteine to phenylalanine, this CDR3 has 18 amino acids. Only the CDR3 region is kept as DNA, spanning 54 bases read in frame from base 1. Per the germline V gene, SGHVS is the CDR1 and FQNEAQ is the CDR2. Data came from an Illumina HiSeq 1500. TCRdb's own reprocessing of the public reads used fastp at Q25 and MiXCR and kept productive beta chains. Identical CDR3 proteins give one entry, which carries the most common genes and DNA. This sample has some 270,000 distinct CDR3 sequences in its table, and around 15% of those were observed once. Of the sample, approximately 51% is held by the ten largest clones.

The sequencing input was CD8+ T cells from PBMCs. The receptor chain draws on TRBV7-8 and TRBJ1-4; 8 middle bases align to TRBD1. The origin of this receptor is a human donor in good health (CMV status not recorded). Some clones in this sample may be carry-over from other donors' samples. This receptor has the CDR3 CTSSPSTGVRTWAEKLFF. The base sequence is TGTACCAGCAGCCCTTCGACAGGGGTCAGAACATGGGCTGAAAAACTGTTTTTT.